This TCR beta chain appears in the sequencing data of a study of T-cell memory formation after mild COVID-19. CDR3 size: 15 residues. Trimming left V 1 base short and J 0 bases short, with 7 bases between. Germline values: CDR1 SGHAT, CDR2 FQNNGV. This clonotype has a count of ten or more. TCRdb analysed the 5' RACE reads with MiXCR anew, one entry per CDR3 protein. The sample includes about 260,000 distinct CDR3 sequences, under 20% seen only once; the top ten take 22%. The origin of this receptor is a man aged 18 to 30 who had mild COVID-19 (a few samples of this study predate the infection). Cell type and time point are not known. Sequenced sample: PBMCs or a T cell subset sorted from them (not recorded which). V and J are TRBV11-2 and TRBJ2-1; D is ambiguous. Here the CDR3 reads CASSLGQSSYNEQFF. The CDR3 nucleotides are TGTGCCAGCAGCTTAGGGCAGAGCTCCTACAATGAGCAGTTCTTC.